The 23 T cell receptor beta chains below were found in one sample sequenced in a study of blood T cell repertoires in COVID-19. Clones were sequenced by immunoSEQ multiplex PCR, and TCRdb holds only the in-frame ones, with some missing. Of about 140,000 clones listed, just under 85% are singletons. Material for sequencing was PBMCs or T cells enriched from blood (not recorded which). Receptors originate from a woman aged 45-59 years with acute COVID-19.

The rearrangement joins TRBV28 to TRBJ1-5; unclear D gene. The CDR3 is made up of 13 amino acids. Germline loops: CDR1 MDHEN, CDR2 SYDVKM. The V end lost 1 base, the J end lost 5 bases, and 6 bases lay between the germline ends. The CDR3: CASSLSADQPQHF. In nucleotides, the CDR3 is TGTGCCAGCAGTTTATCGGCGGATCAGCCCCAGCATTTT.

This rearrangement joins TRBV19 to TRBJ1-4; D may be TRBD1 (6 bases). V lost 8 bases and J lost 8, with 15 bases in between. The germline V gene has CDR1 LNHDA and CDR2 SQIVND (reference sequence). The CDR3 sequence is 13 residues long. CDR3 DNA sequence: TGTGCCAGTCGTCGGGCAGGGGAGGAAAAACTGTTTTTT. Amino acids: CASRRAGEEKLFF.

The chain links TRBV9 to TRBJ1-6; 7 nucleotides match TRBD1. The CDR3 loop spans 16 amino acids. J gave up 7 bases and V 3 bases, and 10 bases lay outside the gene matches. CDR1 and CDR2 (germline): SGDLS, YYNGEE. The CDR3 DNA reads TGTGCCAGCAGCGCCCCGGGGGCAGGGGGAAATTCACCCCTCCACTTT. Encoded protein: CASSAPGAGGNSPLHF.

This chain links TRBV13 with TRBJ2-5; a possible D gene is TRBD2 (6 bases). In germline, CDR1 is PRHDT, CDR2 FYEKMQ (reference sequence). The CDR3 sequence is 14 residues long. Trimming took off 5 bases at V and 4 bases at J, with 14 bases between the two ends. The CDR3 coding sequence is TGTGCCAGCAGCCCTCGGGGGTTGGGAGAGACCCAGTACTTC. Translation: CASSPRGLGETQYF.

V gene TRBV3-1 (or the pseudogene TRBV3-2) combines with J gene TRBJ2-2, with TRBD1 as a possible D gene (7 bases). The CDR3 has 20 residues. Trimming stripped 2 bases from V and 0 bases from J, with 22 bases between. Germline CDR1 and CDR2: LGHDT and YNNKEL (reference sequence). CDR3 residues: CASSQRKLAYQGANTGELFF. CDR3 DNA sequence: TGTGCCAGCAGCCAAAGGAAACTAGCTTACCAGGGGGCGAACACCGGGGAGCTGTTTTTT.

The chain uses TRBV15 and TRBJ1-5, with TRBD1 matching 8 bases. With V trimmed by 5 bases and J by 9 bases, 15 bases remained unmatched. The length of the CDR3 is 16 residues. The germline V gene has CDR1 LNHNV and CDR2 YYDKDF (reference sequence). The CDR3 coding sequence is TGTGCCACCAGCGAACTTGGACAGGGAGGGGGTTCGCCCCAGCATTTT. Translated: CATSELGQGGGSPQHF. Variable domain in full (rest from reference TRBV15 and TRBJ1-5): DAMVIQNPRYQVTQFGKPVTLSCSQTLNHNVMYWYQQKSSQAPKLLFHYYDKDFNNEADTPDNFQSRRPNTSFCFLDIRSPGLGDTAMYLCATSELGQGGGSPQHFGDGTRLSIL.

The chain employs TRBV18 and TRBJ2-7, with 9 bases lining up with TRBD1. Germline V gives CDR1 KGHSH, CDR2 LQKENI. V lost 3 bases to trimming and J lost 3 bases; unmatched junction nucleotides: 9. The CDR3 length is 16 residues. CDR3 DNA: TGTGCCAGCTCACCTGGGACAGGGAGACTTTTCTACGAGCAGTACTTC. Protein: CASSPGTGRLFYEQYF.

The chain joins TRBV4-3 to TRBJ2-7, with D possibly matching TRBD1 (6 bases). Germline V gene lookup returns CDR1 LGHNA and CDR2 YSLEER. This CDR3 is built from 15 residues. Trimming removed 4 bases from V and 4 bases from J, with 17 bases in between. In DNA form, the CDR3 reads TGCGCCAGCAGCCTATCGGACAGCCAAGTTTACGAGCAGTACTTC. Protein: CASSLSDSQVYEQYF.

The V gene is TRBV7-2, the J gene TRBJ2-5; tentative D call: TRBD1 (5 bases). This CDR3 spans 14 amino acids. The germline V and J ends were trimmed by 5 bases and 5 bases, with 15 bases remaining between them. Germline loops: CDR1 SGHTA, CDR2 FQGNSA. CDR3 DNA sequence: TGTGCCAGCAGCCCAGCTTGGGGCCTGGAGACCCAGTACTTC. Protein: CASSPAWGLETQYF.

The CDR3 DNA sequence: TGTGCCAGCAGCTCAAGCGGGGCCCTTGTCGGTGGAGAGACCCAGTACTTC. It encodes CASSSSGALVGGETQYF. The rearrangement uses TRBV7-9 and TRBJ2-5; 7 bases line up with TRBD2. The CDR3 is made up of 17 amino acids. Germline CDR1 reads SEHNR; CDR2 reads FQNEAQ (reference sequence). The junction had 15 bases not matched to a gene; V was cut back by 4 bases and J by 4 bases. The full variable domain, completed using reference TRBV7-9 and TRBJ2-5, is DTGVSQNPRHKITKRGQNVTFRCDPISEHNRLYWYRQTLGQGPEFLTYFQNEAQLEKSRLLSDRFSAERPKGSFSTLEIQRTEQGDSAMYLCASSSSGALVGGETQYFGPGTRLLVL.

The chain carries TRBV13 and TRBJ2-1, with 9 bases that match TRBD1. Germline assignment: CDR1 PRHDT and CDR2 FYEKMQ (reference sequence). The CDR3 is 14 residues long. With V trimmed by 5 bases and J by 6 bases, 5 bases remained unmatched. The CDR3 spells CASSTNRGRNEQFF. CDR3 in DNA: TGTGCCAGCAGCACCAACAGGGGGCGCAATGAGCAGTTCTTC.

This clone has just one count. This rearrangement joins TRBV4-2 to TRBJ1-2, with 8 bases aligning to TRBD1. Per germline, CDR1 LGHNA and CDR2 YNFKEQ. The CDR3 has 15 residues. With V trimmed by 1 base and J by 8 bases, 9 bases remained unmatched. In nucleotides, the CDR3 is TGTGCCAGCAGCCAAGCCGGACAGGGCTCGGACGGCTACACCTTC. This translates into CASSQAGQGSDGYTF.

CDR3 bases: TGTGCCAGCGGCGTCCAGGGGTCTAACTATGGCTACACCTTC. Translation gives CASGVQGSNYGYTF. This sequence joins TRBV28 and TRBJ1-2; tentative D call: TRBD1 (6 bases). Germline V CDR1 and CDR2: MDHEN, SYDVKM. V lost 8 bases and J 0 bases, leaving 13 bases between the germline ends. The CDR3 covers 14 residues.

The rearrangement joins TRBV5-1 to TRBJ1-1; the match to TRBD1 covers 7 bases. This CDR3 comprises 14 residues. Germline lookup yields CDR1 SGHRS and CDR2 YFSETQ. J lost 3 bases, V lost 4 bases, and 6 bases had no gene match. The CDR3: CASSLGDSDTEAFF. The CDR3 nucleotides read TGCGCCAGCAGCCTGGGGGACAGTGACACTGAAGCTTTCTTT.

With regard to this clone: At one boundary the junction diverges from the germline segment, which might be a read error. CDR3 nucleotides: TGTGCCAGCACCTTAGATACAGACAACTATGGCTACACCTTC. Encoded protein: CASTLDTDNYGYTF. V and J are TRBV7-9 and TRBJ1-2; no firm D call. The CDR3 extends over 14 amino acids. From germline, CDR1 is SEHNR and CDR2 FQNEAQ (reference sequence).

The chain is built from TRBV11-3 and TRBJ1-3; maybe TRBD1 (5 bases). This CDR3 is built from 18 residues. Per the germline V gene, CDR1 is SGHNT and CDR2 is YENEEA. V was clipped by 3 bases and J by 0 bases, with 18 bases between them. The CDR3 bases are TGTGCCAGCAGCTTTCCCCTAGCGGGGGGAATCTCTGGAAACACCATATATTTT. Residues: CASSFPLAGGISGNTIYF.

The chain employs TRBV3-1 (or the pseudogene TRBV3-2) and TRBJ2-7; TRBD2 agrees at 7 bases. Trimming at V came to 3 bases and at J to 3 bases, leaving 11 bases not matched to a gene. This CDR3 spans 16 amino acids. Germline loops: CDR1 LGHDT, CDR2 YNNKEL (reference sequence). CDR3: CASSQGQGGPVYEQYF. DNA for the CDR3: TGTGCCAGCAGCCAGGGGCAGGGAGGGCCGGTCTACGAGCAGTACTTC.

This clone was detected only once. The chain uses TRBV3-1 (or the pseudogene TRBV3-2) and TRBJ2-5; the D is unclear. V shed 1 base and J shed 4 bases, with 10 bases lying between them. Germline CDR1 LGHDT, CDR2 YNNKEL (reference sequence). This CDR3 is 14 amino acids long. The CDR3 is CASSQVSRGETQYF. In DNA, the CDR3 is TGTGCCAGCAGCCAAGTGTCGCGAGGAGAGACCCAGTACTTC.

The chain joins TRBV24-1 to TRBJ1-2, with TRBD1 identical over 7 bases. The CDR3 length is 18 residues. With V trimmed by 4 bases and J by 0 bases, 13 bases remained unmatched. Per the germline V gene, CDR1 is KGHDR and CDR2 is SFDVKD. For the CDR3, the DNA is TGTGCCACCAGTGACGGAATCGGGACAGTTAAAACTAACTATGGCTACACCTTC. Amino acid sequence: CATSDGIGTVKTNYGYTF.

The CDR3 region is CAWETGEGNIQYF. The CDR3 DNA is TGTGCCTGGGAAACAGGGGAAGGAAACATTCAGTACTTC. The genes are TRBV30 and TRBJ2-4, with 7 bases aligning to TRBD1. Germline trimming cut 5 bases from V and 6 bases from J; bases unmatched to any gene: 7. The germline CDR1 and CDR2 sequences are GTSNPN and SVGIG (reference sequence). This CDR3 comprises 13 residues.

CDR3 bases: TGTGCCAGCAGCTCCCAGGACTACACTGAAGCTTTCTTT. Its translation: CASSSQDYTEAFF. The J gene is TRBJ1-1, the V gene TRBV7-2; no clear D gene. Germline-derived CDR1 and CDR2 are SGHTA and FQGNSA. Between the trimmed V and J ends, which lost 4 bases and 3 bases, there was a span of 9 bases. The CDR3 is made up of 13 amino acids.

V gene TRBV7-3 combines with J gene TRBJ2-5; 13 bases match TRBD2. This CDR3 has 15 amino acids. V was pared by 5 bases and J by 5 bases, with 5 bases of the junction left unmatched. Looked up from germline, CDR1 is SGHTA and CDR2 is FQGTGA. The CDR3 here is CASSTLAGGPETQYF. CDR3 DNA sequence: TGTGCCAGCAGCACACTAGCGGGAGGGCCGGAGACCCAGTACTTC.

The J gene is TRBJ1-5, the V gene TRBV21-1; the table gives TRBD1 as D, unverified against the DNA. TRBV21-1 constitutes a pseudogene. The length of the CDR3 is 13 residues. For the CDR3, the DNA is TGTGCCAGCAGCAGACAGGGGGGTCAGCCCCAGCATTTT. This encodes CASSRQGGQPQHF.